The clone carrying this TCR beta chain was recorded a few times. The antigen is unknown. Sequenced by immunoSEQ multiplex PCR; TCRdb stores in-frame clones only, minus some. The sample yields about 3,000 clones, without any singletons. The data stem from a study of T cells after posttransplantation cyclophosphamide. Notes on the study in general: Later post-transplant blood repertoires were often dominated by donor CD8+ memory clones. Skin or GI-infiltrating T cells shared few TRB sequences with blood. Recipient CMV seropositivity and CMV reactivation strongly tracked TRB clonality.

Treatment was busulfan-fludarabine conditioning, a marrow graft, and cyclophosphamide on days +3 and +4. Per the germline V gene, CDR1 is MNHNY and CDR2 is SVGAGI (reference sequence). This CDR3 spans 14 amino acids. Trimming left V 0 bases short and J 5 bases short, with 10 bases between. V and J are TRBV6-6 and TRBJ2-5, with TRBD2 as a possible D gene (6 bases). The sequence came from a female patient between 55 and 75 years old who received an allogeneic stem cell transplant from an unrelated donor, was CMV-positive, and had acute GVHD only. Some T cells may be the graft donor's. This material consisted of PBMCs, taken 30 days after allogeneic stem cell transplant with posttransplant cyclophosphamide. The CDR3 sequence is CASSYSASGETQYF. The CDR3 DNA reads as TGTGCCAGCAGTTACTCGGCCAGCGGGGAGACCCAGTACTTC.